This T cell receptor beta chain was captured in a study of shared clonotypes between healthy human individuals. About the research overall: In total, the donors were two women and a few men aged 18 to 49. Findings and caveats of the study: What rarefaction showed was incomplete sorted-subset sequencing despite large depth.

The data were produced by immunoSEQ multiplex PCR, yet TCRdb's version contains in-frame clones alone and is incomplete. The repertoire has about 2.1 million clones, around 95% of them found once; the top ten carry roughly 1.7%. The V end lost 4 bases, the J end lost 9 bases, and 14 bases lay between the germline ends. The germline CDR1 and CDR2 sequences are MNHEY and SMNVEV (reference sequence). This CDR3 region has 13 residues. It was CD45RO-negative cells, positively selected for CCR7, that made up naive CD8 cells, with terminally differentiated effector memory CD45RA+ cells excluded. Study donors comprised healthy, HIV-negative adults devoid of recent acute infection or vaccination. Worth noting for this clone: Antigen specificity is unknown.

Sequencing used naive CD8+ T cells from PBMCs. This chain uses TRBV27 with TRBJ2-3, with D possibly being TRBD1 (5 bases). This TCR derives from a young man in good health. Some clones in this sample may be carry-over from other donors' samples. DNA for the CDR3: TGTGCCAGCAGTTCCGACCAGGGTGACACGCAGTATTTT. It translates to CASSSDQGDTQYF.